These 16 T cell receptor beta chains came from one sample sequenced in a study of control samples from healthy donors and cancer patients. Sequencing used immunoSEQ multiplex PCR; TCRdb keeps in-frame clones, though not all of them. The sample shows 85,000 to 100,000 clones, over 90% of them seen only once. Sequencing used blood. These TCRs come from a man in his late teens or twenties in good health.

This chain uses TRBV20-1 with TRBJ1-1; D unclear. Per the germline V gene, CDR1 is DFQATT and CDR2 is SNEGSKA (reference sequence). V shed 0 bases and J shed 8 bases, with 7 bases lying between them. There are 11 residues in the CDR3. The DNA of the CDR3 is TGCAGTGCTAGAGACCTGGGCGAAGCTTTCTTT. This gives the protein CSARDLGEAFF.

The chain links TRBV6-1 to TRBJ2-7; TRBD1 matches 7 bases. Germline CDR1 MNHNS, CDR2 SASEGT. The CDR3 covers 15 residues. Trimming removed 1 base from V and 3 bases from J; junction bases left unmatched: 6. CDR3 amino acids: CASSEEGTADYEQYF. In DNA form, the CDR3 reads TGTGCCAGCAGTGAAGAGGGGACAGCTGACTACGAGCAGTACTTC.

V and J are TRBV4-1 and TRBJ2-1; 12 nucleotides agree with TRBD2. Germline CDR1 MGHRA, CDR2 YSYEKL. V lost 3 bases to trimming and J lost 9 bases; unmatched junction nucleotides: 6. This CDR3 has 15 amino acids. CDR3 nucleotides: TGCGCCAGCAGCCAGACTAGCGGGAGATTTGGTGAGCAGTTCTTC. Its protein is CASSQTSGRFGEQFF.

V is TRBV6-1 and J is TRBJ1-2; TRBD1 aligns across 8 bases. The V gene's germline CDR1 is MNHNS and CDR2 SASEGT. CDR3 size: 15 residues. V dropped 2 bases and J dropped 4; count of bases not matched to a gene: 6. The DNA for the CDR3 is TGTGCCAGCAGTGAACCGCGGACAGGGTTCTATGGCTACACCTTC. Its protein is CASSEPRTGFYGYTF.

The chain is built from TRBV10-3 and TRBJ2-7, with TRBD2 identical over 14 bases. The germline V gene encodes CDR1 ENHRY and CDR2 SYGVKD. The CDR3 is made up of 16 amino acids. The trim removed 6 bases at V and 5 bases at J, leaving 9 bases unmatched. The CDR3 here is CAISGGLAGATDEQYF. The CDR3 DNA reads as TGTGCCATCAGCGGGGGACTAGCGGGAGCAACCGACGAGCAGTACTTC.

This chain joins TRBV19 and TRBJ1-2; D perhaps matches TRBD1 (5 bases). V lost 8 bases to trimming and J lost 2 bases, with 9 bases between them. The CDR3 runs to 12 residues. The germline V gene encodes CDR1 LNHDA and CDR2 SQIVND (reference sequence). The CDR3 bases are TGTGCCAGTTACCGGGACAACTATGGCTACACCTTC. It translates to CASYRDNYGYTF.

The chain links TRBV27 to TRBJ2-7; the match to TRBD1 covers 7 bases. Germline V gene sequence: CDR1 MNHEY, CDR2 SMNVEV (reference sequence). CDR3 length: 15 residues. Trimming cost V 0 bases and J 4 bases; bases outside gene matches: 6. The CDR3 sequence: CASSLSQQGWYEQYF. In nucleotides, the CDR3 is TGTGCCAGCAGTTTATCTCAACAGGGGTGGTACGAGCAGTACTTC.

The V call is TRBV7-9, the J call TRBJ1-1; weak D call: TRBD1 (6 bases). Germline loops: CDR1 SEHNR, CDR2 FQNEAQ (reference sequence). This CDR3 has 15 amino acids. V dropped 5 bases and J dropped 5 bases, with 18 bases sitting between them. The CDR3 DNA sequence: TGTGCCAGCAGCCTCGCGGGGGGGCAGAGGACTGAAGCTTTCTTT. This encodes CASSLAGGQRTEAFF. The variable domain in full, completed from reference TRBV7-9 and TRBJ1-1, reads DTGVSQNPRHKITKRGQNVTFRCDPISEHNRLYWYRQTLGQGPEFLTYFQNEAQLEKSRLLSDRFSAERPKGSFSTLEIQRTEQGDSAMYLCASSLAGGQRTEAFFGQGTRLTVV.

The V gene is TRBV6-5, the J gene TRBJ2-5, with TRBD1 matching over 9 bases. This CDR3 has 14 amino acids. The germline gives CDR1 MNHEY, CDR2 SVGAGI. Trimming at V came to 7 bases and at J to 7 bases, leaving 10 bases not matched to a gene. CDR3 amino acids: CASIQGQGRGTQYF. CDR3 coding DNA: TGTGCCAGCATCCAAGGACAGGGGCGCGGGACCCAGTACTTC.

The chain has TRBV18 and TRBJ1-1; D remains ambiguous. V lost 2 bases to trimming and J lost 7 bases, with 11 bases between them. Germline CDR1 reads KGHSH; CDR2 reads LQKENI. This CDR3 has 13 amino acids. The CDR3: CASSPGQESEAFF. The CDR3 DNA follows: TGTGCCAGCTCACCAGGGCAGGAGAGTGAAGCTTTCTTT.

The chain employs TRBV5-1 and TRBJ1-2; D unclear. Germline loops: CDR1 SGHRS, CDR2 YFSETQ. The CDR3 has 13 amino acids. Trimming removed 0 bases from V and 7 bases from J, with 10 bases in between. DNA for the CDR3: TGCGCCAGCAGCTTGGCTGAGGTTTCTGGCTACACCTTC. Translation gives CASSLAEVSGYTF.

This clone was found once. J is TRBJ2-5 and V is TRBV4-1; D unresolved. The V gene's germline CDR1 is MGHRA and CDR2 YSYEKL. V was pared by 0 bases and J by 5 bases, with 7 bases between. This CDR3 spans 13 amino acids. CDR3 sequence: CASSQDFYETQYF. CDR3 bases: TGCGCCAGCAGCCAAGATTTTTACGAGACCCAGTACTTC.

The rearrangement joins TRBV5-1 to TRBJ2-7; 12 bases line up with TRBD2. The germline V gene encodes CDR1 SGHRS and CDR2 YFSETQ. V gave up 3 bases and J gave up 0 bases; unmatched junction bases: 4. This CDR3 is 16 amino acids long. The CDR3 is CASSSMTSGSSYEQYF. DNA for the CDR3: TGCGCCAGCAGCTCAATGACTAGCGGGAGCTCCTACGAGCAGTACTTC.

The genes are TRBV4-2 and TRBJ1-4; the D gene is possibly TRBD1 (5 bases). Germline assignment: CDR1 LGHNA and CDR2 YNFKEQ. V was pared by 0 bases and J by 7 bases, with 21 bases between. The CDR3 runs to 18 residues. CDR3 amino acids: CASSQEGPLRESREKLFF. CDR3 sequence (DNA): TGTGCCAGCAGCCAAGAGGGCCCCCTCAGGGAGAGCCGTGAAAAACTGTTTTTT.

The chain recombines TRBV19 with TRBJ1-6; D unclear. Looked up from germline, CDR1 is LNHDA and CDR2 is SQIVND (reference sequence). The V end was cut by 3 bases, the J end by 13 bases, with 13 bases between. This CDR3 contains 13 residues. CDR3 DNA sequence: TGTGCCAGTAGTATTAAATTGCGCAATCCCCTCCACTTT. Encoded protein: CASSIKLRNPLHF.

The CDR3 DNA is TGTGCCAGCAGCAACCAAAAGGGCGGCCTCTCTCTGTTTTTT. Translation gives CASSNQKGGLSLFF. The chain has TRBV7-9 and TRBJ1-4; D unresolved. The CDR3 consists of 14 residues. The V and J ends lost 5 bases and 14 bases respectively, with 21 bases between them. Germline V gene lookup returns CDR1 SEHNR and CDR2 FQNEAQ (reference sequence). The full variable domain, completed using reference TRBV7-9 and TRBJ1-4, is DTGVSQNPRHKITKRGQNVTFRCDPISEHNRLYWYRQTLGQGPEFLTYFQNEAQLEKSRLLSDRFSAERPKGSFSTLEIQRTEQGDSAMYLCASSNQKGGLSLFFGSGTQLSVL.